Listed below are T cell receptor beta chains from one sample, sequenced in a study of T cell responses to AZD1222 COVID-19 vaccine. The table came from immunoSEQ multiplex PCR; TCRdb's copy has only in-frame clones and leaves some out. The data hold 140,000 to 150,000 clones, with about 90% observed a single time. The sample in question was peripheral blood, obtained on day 0 of AZD1222 vaccination. These receptors were taken from an adult in good health. Each CDR3 is given with its conserved first and last residue. The D gene is left open where the match is weak. Clone size is stated in some rows and not others, as once, few, many or a class when expanded.

clone size: -; D gene: -; V gene: TRBV5-1; J gene: TRBJ1-3; CDR3 protein: CASSLAGGAGNTIYF; CDR3 DNA: TGCGCCAGCAGCTTGGCAGGAGGGGCTGGAAACACCATATATTTT
clone size: once; D gene: -; V gene: TRBV5-6; J gene: TRBJ1-5; CDR3 protein: CASSLYGDQPQHF; CDR3 DNA: TGTGCCAGCAGCTTGTACGGGGATCAGCCCCAGCATTTT
clone size: -; D gene: -; V gene: TRBV19; J gene: TRBJ1-2; CDR3 protein: CASSITRLPYYGYTF; CDR3 DNA: TGTGCCAGTAGTATTACCAGGCTCCCCTACTATGGCTACACCTTC
clone size: -; D gene: -; V gene: TRBV12-3/TRBV12-4; J gene: TRBJ2-5; CDR3 protein: CASSLGETQYF; CDR3 DNA: TGTGCCAGCAGTTTAGGGGAGACCCAGTACTTC
clone size: -; D gene: -; V gene: TRBV5-1; J gene: TRBJ2-7; CDR3 protein: CASSLEGLAYEQYF; CDR3 DNA: TGCGCCAGCAGCTTGGAAGGGCTTGCCTACGAGCAGTACTTC
clone size: -; D gene: -; V gene: TRBV19; J gene: TRBJ2-7; CDR3 protein: CASSPMGGVSYEQYF; CDR3 DNA: TGTGCCAGTAGTCCGATGGGCGGTGTGTCCTACGAGCAGTACTTC
clone size: -; D gene: -; V gene: TRBV6-5; J gene: TRBJ1-1; CDR3 protein: CASNQGGGEAFF; CDR3 DNA: TGTGCCAGCAATCAGGGAGGGGGTGAAGCTTTCTTT
clone size: -; D gene: -; V gene: TRBV9; J gene: TRBJ2-7; CDR3 protein: CARRTPTYEQYF; CDR3 DNA: TGTGCCCGCCGTACACCCACCTACGAGCAGTACTTC
clone size: -; D gene: TRBD2; V gene: TRBV10-3; J gene: TRBJ2-7; CDR3 protein: CAISELAGGSLYEQYF; CDR3 DNA: TGTGCCATCAGTGAACTAGCGGGAGGGTCTCTATACGAGCAGTACTTC
clone size: -; D gene: -; V gene: TRBV7-8; J gene: TRBJ2-7; CDR3 protein: CASSLATGPLYEQYF; CDR3 DNA: TGTGCCAGCAGCTTAGCCACAGGCCCACTCTACGAGCAGTACTTC
clone size: -; D gene: -; V gene: TRBV12-3/TRBV12-4; J gene: TRBJ1-4; CDR3 protein: CASSLHEKLFF; CDR3 DNA: TGTGCCAGCAGTCTTCATGAAAAACTGTTTTTT
clone size: once; D gene: -; V gene: TRBV13; J gene: TRBJ2-5; CDR3 protein: CASSFVRGETQYF; CDR3 DNA: TGTGCCAGCAGCTTCGTAAGGGGGGAGACCCAGTACTTC
clone size: -; D gene: -; V gene: TRBV19; J gene: TRBJ2-1; CDR3 protein: CASRFQGWNNEQFF; CDR3 DNA: TGTGCCAGTAGGTTTCAGGGTTGGAACAATGAGCAGTTCTTC
clone size: -; D gene: -; V gene: TRBV7-6; J gene: TRBJ2-1; CDR3 protein: CASSLVIDNEQFF; CDR3 DNA: TGTGCCAGCAGCTTAGTCATTGACAATGAGCAGTTCTTC
clone size: -; D gene: -; V gene: TRBV5-6; J gene: TRBJ2-7; CDR3 protein: CASSHRRQAPYEQYF; CDR3 DNA: TGTGCCAGCAGCCACCGGCGGCAGGCTCCCTACGAGCAGTACTTC
clone size: -; D gene: TRBD1; V gene: TRBV29-1; J gene: TRBJ1-1; CDR3 protein: CSVSGQGSPLVTEAFF; CDR3 DNA: TGCAGCGTTTCGGGACAGGGGTCCCCCTTGGTGACTGAAGCTTTCTTT
clone size: -; D gene: TRBD2; V gene: TRBV19; J gene: TRBJ2-1; CDR3 protein: CASSIGGLAGGDEQFF; CDR3 DNA: TGTGCCAGTAGTATCGGGGGACTAGCGGGAGGCGATGAGCAGTTCTTC
clone size: once; D gene: -; V gene: TRBV24-1; J gene: TRBJ2-5; CDR3 protein: CATSDPETPETQYF; CDR3 DNA: TGTGCCACCAGTGATCCTGAAACCCCAGAGACCCAGTACTTC
clone size: -; D gene: -; V gene: TRBV6-5; J gene: TRBJ2-2; CDR3 protein: CASSYSGQPTGELFF; CDR3 DNA: TGTGCCAGCAGTTACTCTGGGCAGCCCACCGGGGAGCTGTTTTTT
clone size: -; D gene: -; V gene: TRBV28; J gene: TRBJ1-2; CDR3 protein: CASQALAQGGYGYTF; CDR3 DNA: TGTGCCAGCCAGGCACTGGCCCAGGGCGGCTATGGCTACACCTTC
clone size: -; D gene: TRBD2; V gene: TRBV12-3/TRBV12-4; J gene: TRBJ2-1; CDR3 protein: CASSLGGGEQFF; CDR3 DNA: TGTGCCAGCAGTTTAGGGGGGGGTGAGCAGTTCTTC
clone size: -; D gene: -; V gene: TRBV24-1; J gene: TRBJ2-5; CDR3 protein: CATSDQGRMRGETQYF; CDR3 DNA: TGTGCCACCAGTGATCAGGGAAGGATGAGAGGGGAGACCCAGTACTTC
clone size: -; D gene: -; V gene: TRBV27; J gene: TRBJ1-5; CDR3 protein: CASSLHANQPQHF; CDR3 DNA: TGTGCCAGCAGTTTACATGCCAATCAGCCCCAGCATTTT
clone size: -; D gene: TRBD2; V gene: TRBV6-5; J gene: TRBJ2-1; CDR3 protein: CASATGGPLSNEQFF; CDR3 DNA: TGTGCCTCTGCCACGGGGGGGCCTCTAAGCAATGAGCAGTTCTTC
clone size: -; D gene: TRBD1; V gene: TRBV11-2; J gene: TRBJ1-6; CDR3 protein: CASSLDPLRTGENSPLHF; CDR3 DNA: TGTGCCAGCAGCTTAGATCCTCTCCGGACAGGGGAGAATTCACCCCTCCACTTT
clone size: -; D gene: TRBD2; V gene: TRBV25-1; J gene: TRBJ2-1; CDR3 protein: CASSEYTFGREVEQFF; CDR3 DNA: TGTGCCAGCAGTGAATATACATTTGGGCGGGAGGTGGAGCAGTTCTTC
clone size: -; D gene: -; V gene: TRBV7-2; J gene: TRBJ2-3; CDR3 protein: CASSLMRLVPDTQYF; CDR3 DNA: TGTGCCAGCAGCTTGATGCGCCTAGTCCCAGATACGCAGTATTTT
clone size: -; D gene: -; V gene: TRBV5-1; J gene: TRBJ1-3; CDR3 protein: CASSLGNSGNTIYF; CDR3 DNA: TGCGCCAGCAGCTTGGGCAATTCTGGAAACACCATATATTTT
clone size: once; D gene: -; V gene: TRBV4-3; J gene: TRBJ2-1; CDR3 protein: CASSQDPSPNEQFF; CDR3 DNA: TGCGCCAGCAGCCAAGATCCTAGCCCGAATGAGCAGTTCTTC
clone size: -; D gene: -; V gene: TRBV10-3; J gene: TRBJ1-6; CDR3 protein: CAISGGGSPLHF; CDR3 DNA: TGTGCCATCAGTGGGGGAGGTTCACCCCTCCACTTT
clone size: -; D gene: -; V gene: TRBV2; J gene: TRBJ2-7; CDR3 protein: CASAWAGPTYEQYF; CDR3 DNA: TGTGCCAGCGCGTGGGCGGGTCCAACCTACGAGCAGTACTTC
clone size: -; D gene: -; V gene: TRBV18; J gene: TRBJ1-5; CDR3 protein: CASSPQGNQPQHF; CDR3 DNA: TGTGCCAGCTCGCCCCAGGGGAATCAGCCCCAGCATTTT
clone size: -; D gene: -; V gene: TRBV19; J gene: TRBJ1-4; CDR3 protein: CASSIAPSEKLFF; CDR3 DNA: TGTGCCAGTAGTATAGCCCCGAGTGAAAAACTGTTTTTT
clone size: few; D gene: -; V gene: TRBV6-2/TRBV6-3; J gene: TRBJ2-7; CDR3 protein: CASSLGRSYEQYF; CDR3 DNA: TGTGCCAGCAGTTTGGGACGTTCCTACGAGCAGTACTTC
clone size: -; D gene: -; V gene: TRBV28; J gene: TRBJ2-7; CDR3 protein: CASSFRTVREQYF; CDR3 DNA: TGTGCCAGCAGTTTCCGAACAGTAAGGGAGCAGTACTTC
clone size: -; D gene: -; V gene: TRBV25-1; J gene: TRBJ2-7; CDR3 protein: CASSEYGLYEQYF; CDR3 DNA: TGTGCCAGCAGTGAATACGGACTCTACGAGCAGTACTTC
clone size: -; D gene: -; V gene: TRBV21-1; J gene: TRBJ1-2; CDR3 protein: CASSKTPGNREGSYGYTF; CDR3 DNA: TGTGCCAGCAGCAAAACCCCCGGAAACAGGGAGGGCAGCTATGGCTACACCTTC
clone size: -; D gene: -; V gene: TRBV12-5; J gene: TRBJ2-3; CDR3 protein: CASGSELAPSTDTQYF; CDR3 DNA: TGTGCTAGTGGTTCGGAGCTAGCCCCTAGCACAGATACGCAGTATTTT
clone size: -; D gene: -; V gene: TRBV5-1; J gene: TRBJ1-4; CDR3 protein: CASSLVPSQHLMEKLFF; CDR3 DNA: TGCGCCAGCAGCTTGGTGCCGTCTCAACATCTTATGGAAAAACTGTTTTTT
clone size: -; D gene: -; V gene: TRBV28; J gene: TRBJ2-1; CDR3 protein: CASSFIGINEQFF; CDR3 DNA: TGTGCCAGCAGTTTTATTGGGATCAATGAGCAGTTCTTC
clone size: few; D gene: -; V gene: TRBV7-2; J gene: TRBJ2-2; CDR3 protein: CASSLESATGELFF; CDR3 DNA: TGTGCCAGCAGCTTAGAGTCAGCTACCGGGGAGCTGTTTTTT
clone size: -; D gene: -; V gene: TRBV4-3; J gene: TRBJ2-1; CDR3 protein: CASSPRVSSPDDEQFF; CDR3 DNA: TGCGCCAGCAGCCCTAGAGTCAGCAGCCCCGACGATGAGCAGTTCTTC
clone size: -; D gene: TRBD1; V gene: TRBV25-1; J gene: TRBJ1-2; CDR3 protein: CASSALGQSSGYTF; CDR3 DNA: TGTGCCAGCAGTGCTCTGGGACAGTCCTCTGGCTACACCTTC
clone size: -; D gene: TRBD1; V gene: TRBV6-5; J gene: TRBJ1-5; CDR3 protein: CASSRDRGINQPQHF; CDR3 DNA: TGTGCCAGCAGCAGAGACAGGGGAATCAATCAGCCCCAGCATTTT
clone size: -; D gene: -; V gene: TRBV6-5; J gene: TRBJ2-7; CDR3 protein: CASSYQGVDYEQYF; CDR3 DNA: TGTGCCAGCAGTTATCAAGGTGTCGACTACGAGCAGTACTTC
clone size: -; D gene: -; V gene: TRBV28; J gene: TRBJ1-1; CDR3 protein: CASSLIGQPMNTEAFF; CDR3 DNA: TGTGCCAGCAGTTTAATAGGACAGCCCATGAACACTGAAGCTTTCTTT
clone size: -; D gene: -; V gene: TRBV19; J gene: TRBJ2-7; CDR3 protein: CASSQSGNEQYF; CDR3 DNA: TGTGCCAGTAGTCAGTCAGGGAACGAGCAGTACTTC
clone size: -; D gene: TRBD1; V gene: TRBV19; J gene: TRBJ2-3; CDR3 protein: CASSIGQGRSTDTQYF; CDR3 DNA: TGTGCCAGTAGTATTGGACAGGGTAGAAGCACAGATACGCAGTATTTT
clone size: -; D gene: -; V gene: TRBV7-3; J gene: TRBJ2-2; CDR3 protein: CASSLRGGANTGELFF; CDR3 DNA: TGTGCCAGCAGCTTAAGAGGGGGAGCGAACACCGGGGAGCTGTTTTTT
clone size: -; D gene: -; V gene: TRBV12-3/TRBV12-4; J gene: TRBJ2-2; CDR3 protein: CASSWGRTGELFF; CDR3 DNA: TGTGCCAGCAGTTGGGGCAGAACCGGGGAGCTGTTTTTT
clone size: -; D gene: -; V gene: TRBV28; J gene: TRBJ1-4; CDR3 protein: CASSLGTRSNEKLFF; CDR3 DNA: TGTGCCAGCAGTTTGGGGACACGGTCTAATGAAAAACTGTTTTTT
clone size: -; D gene: TRBD1; V gene: TRBV19; J gene: TRBJ2-2; CDR3 protein: CASRTGGRTGELFF; CDR3 DNA: TGTGCCAGCCGTACAGGGGGAAGGACCGGGGAGCTGTTTTTT